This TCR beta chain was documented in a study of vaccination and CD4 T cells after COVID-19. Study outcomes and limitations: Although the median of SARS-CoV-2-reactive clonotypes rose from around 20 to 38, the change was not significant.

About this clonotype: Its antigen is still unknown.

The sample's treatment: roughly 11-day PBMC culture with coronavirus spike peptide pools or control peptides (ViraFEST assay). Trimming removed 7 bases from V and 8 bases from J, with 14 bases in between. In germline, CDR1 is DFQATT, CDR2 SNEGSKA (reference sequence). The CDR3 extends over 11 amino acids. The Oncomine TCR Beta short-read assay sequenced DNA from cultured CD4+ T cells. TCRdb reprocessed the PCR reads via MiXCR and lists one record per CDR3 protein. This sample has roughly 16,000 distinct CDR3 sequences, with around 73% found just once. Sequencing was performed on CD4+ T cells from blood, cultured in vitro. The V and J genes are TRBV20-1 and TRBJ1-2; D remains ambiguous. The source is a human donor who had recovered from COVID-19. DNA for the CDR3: TGCAGTGTAAGAGTATCGGGGGGCTACACCTTC. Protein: CSVRVSGGYTF.